Shown below are 10 T cell receptor beta chains from a single sample sequenced in a study of cytomegalovirus exposure and HLA in healthy donors. This PCR relied on a set of 60 Vbeta primers and 13 Jbeta primers. Clones were sequenced by immunoSEQ multiplex PCR, and TCRdb holds only the in-frame ones, with some missing. The table lists 65,000 to 85,000 clones, roughly 9.1% of them singletons, with about 25% in the top ten. The specimen sequenced was PBMCs. The source of these receptors is a man aged 55 to 70 in good health and CMV-seropositive.

V and J are TRBV7-2 and TRBJ2-1; 15 bases fit TRBD2. The CDR3 sequence is 16 residues long. Germline V gene data show CDR1 as SGHTA and CDR2 as FQGNSA. V lost 5 bases, J lost 4 bases, and 3 bases stayed unmatched. As DNA, the CDR3 is TGTGCCAGCAGCCGGACTAGCGGGGGGGGGTACAATGAGCAGTTCTTC. The encoded protein is CASSRTSGGGYNEQFF.

This clone appeared a few times. The rearrangement joins TRBV15 to TRBJ2-1, with 7 bases lining up with TRBD2. Looked up from germline, CDR1 is LNHNV and CDR2 is YYDKDF (reference sequence). This CDR3 region has 17 residues. The junction had 9 bases not matched to a gene; V was cut back by 0 bases and J by 4 bases. CDR3 loop: CATSRDPREALYNEQFF. CDR3 nucleotide sequence: TGTGCCACCAGCAGAGATCCTCGGGAGGCCCTATACAATGAGCAGTTCTTC.

V usage is TRBV5-1 and J usage is TRBJ1-1, with 7 bases matching TRBD1. With V trimmed by 1 base and J by 3 bases, 3 bases remained unmatched. Germline V gene data show CDR1 as SGHRS and CDR2 as YFSETQ. The length of the CDR3 is 14 residues. The CDR3 here is CASSLSQGDTEAFF. The CDR3 DNA sequence: TGCGCCAGCAGCTTGTCGCAGGGGGACACTGAAGCTTTCTTT.

This clone showed up just a few times. The chain is built from TRBV6-6 and TRBJ1-4, with 7 bases fitting TRBD1. There are 15 residues in the CDR3. Per the germline V gene, CDR1 is MNHNY and CDR2 is SVGAGI (reference sequence). V shed 7 bases and J 0 bases; nucleotides not matched to a gene: 5. The CDR3 coding sequence is TGTGCCAGCACCAGGGGGGTTGCAACTAATGAAAAACTGTTTTTT. This translates into CASTRGVATNEKLFF.

This clone was counted between two and nine times. The chain uses TRBV11-1 and TRBJ2-2, with D possibly matching TRBD2 (6 bases). The length of the CDR3 is 18 residues. Germline V CDR1 and CDR2: SGHAT, FQDESV (reference sequence). V was pared by 0 bases and J by 4 bases, with 18 bases between. The CDR3 DNA reads as TGTGCCAGCAGCTTAGCTTACCAGGGACTCCCGGGCACCGGGGAGCTGTTTTTT. Translation gives CASSLAYQGLPGTGELFF.

The V call is TRBV28, the J call TRBJ2-1; 13 nucleotides match TRBD2. The germline gives CDR1 MDHEN, CDR2 SYDVKM. This CDR3 spans 15 amino acids. V was clipped by 6 bases and J by 7 bases; unmatched bases: 6. CDR3 protein: CASSRTSGRGNEQFF. The CDR3, as DNA: TGTGCCAGCAGCCGGACTAGCGGGAGAGGGAATGAGCAGTTCTTC. Complete variable domain (other parts from reference TRBV28 and TRBJ2-1): DVKVTQSSRYLVKRTGEKVFLECVQDMDHENMFWYRQDPGLGLRLIYFSYDVKMKEKGDIPEGYSVSREKKERFSLILESASTNQTSMYLCASSRTSGRGNEQFFGPGTRLTVL.

This clone was seen many times. The V call is TRBV15, the J call TRBJ1-4, with a possible D match to TRBD1 (5 bases). V was clipped by 5 bases and J by 5 bases, with 12 bases between them. CDR1 is LNHNV and CDR2 is YYDKDF in the germline V gene (reference sequence). The CDR3 has 14 amino acids. In DNA, the CDR3 is TGTGCCACCAGCCCTCGGGGGAGGAATGAAAAACTGTTTTTT. Residues: CATSPRGRNEKLFF.

This rearrangement joins TRBV19 to TRBJ2-5; D is possibly TRBD2 (6 bases). With 4 bases removed from V and 5 bases from J, the gap between germline ends came to 23 bases. Germline CDR1 and CDR2: LNHDA and SQIVND (reference sequence). The CDR3 is made up of 17 amino acids. Written as DNA, the CDR3 is TGTGCCAGTAGTACCTCTTCTCCAGCGGGTTGGGGCGAGACCCAGTACTTC. Its translation: CASSTSSPAGWGETQYF.

This clone was picked up a small number of times. This chain joins TRBV5-1 and TRBJ2-7, with D uncertain. The germline CDR1 and CDR2 sequences are SGHRS and YFSETQ. Trimming cost V 0 bases and J 3 bases, with 10 bases left between them. This CDR3 is 14 amino acids long. CDR3 DNA sequence: TGCGCCAGCAGCTTGGTCCGGAGAGACTACGAGCAGTACTTC. It specifies CASSLVRRDYEQYF.

Points on this clone: Sequence at one end of the junction differs from germline and may be a read error. The chain links TRBV5-1 to TRBJ1-2; D gene uncertain. Per germline, CDR1 SGHRS and CDR2 YFSETQ. The CDR3 consists of 14 residues. DNA of the CDR3: TGCGCCAGCAGCTTGGCGGACGGGAACTATGGCTACCCCTTC. Protein product: CASSLADGNYGYPF.